The rows below give T cell receptor beta chains drawn from one sample of a study of monozygotic twins with inflammatory bowel disease. After re-calling the 5' RACE reads, TCRdb lists one entry per CDR3 protein, DNA absent. The table lists over 200,000 distinct CDR3 sequences. Sequenced sample: blood. The source is a human donor with ulcerative colitis or Crohn's disease, or a healthy co-twin of an affected twin (not recorded which). Both conserved end residues are part of each CDR3.

v_call,j_call,cdr3_aa
TRBV11-2,TRBJ2-5,CASSLGESRETQYF
TRBV4-1,TRBJ1-2,CASSQDRTDRYGYTF
TRBV20-1,TRBJ2-7,CSARATGTSGGYEQYF
TRBV5-1,TRBJ1-1,CASSLLRSNTEAFF
TRBV15,TRBJ2-1,CATSYRDREDEQFF
TRBV14,TRBJ2-2,CASSPTGHNTYTGELFF
TRBV12-3/TRBV12-4,TRBJ1-1,CASSLGIYLSSEQSNTEAFF
TRBV5-1,TRBJ1-1,CASSQRQGSTEAFF
TRBV11-2,TRBJ2-3,CASSREGRTDTQYF
TRBV5-1,TRBJ1-2,CASSLAADPYGYTF
TRBV20-1,TRBJ2-1,CSATGRVEQFF
TRBV7-9,TRBJ1-2,CASSLRGTSHGYTF
TRBV4-1,TRBJ2-1,CASSQGSGPYNEQFF
TRBV7-8,TRBJ2-1,CASSQIGNEQFF
TRBV20-1,TRBJ2-2,CSSSRNGNTGELFF
TRBV14,TRBJ1-4,CASSPGAGEKLFF
TRBV5-6,TRBJ2-1,CASTADRYSYNEQFF
TRBV12-3/TRBV12-4,TRBJ2-6,CASSFTGQGANVLTF
TRBV5-6,TRBJ1-2,CASSGDRNYGYTF
TRBV5-1,TRBJ2-2,CASSLAGGFTGELFF
TRBV5-1,TRBJ2-7,CASSLGSDHTSYEQYF
TRBV7-9,TRBJ2-1,CASSAHGTSYNEQFF
TRBV4-1,TRBJ2-7,CASSRGGGLVYEQYF
TRBV3-1,TRBJ1-1,CASSQDGTGGNTEAFF
TRBV3-1,TRBJ2-1,CASSSSNEQFF
TRBV12-3/TRBV12-4,TRBJ2-1,CASSLDNWQFF
TRBV15,TRBJ1-2,CATSRDKGQNYGYTF
TRBV7-2,TRBJ1-2,CASSYQGWYGYTF
TRBV7-2,TRBJ2-5,CASSLVRQDIQETQYF
TRBV13,TRBJ1-6,CASSLGYRRSNSPLHF
TRBV9,TRBJ2-7,CASSVDGGGPLYEQYF
TRBV6-1,TRBJ1-5,CASRDDSRGQPQHF
TRBV7-9,TRBJ2-1,CASSSTGDEQFF
TRBV7-9,TRBJ1-4,CASSVQTGGGEKLFF
TRBV5-1,TRBJ1-2,CASSPGQGFFYGYTF
TRBV12-3/TRBV12-4,TRBJ1-6,CASSIDGNNSPLHF
TRBV27,TRBJ1-6,CASRDRVSPLHF
TRBV29-1,TRBJ1-2,CSVVVGGSSYGYTF
TRBV5-1,TRBJ2-2,CASSGGGAGELFF
TRBV15,TRBJ2-1,CATSRVPTGSPYNEQFF
TRBV5-1,TRBJ2-3,CASSFRTGGITDTQYF
TRBV2,TRBJ2-1,CASITLTSSEWNEQFF
TRBV7-9,TRBJ1-4,CASSLLEATNEKLFF
TRBV29-1,TRBJ1-1,CSVVPKGGTGSIMNTEAFF
TRBV7-9,TRBJ2-2,CASSFIGDRVNTGELFF
TRBV12-3/TRBV12-4,TRBJ2-1,CASSPPRRGNNEQFF
TRBV15,TRBJ2-1,CATSRDLGPPGRAYNEQFF
TRBV20-1,TRBJ1-5,CSARDTEGFGQPQHF
TRBV7-2,TRBJ1-2,CASSLNLVGYGYTF
TRBV7-2,TRBJ1-3,CASSLVRDRTGNTIYF
TRBV5-1,TRBJ2-5,CASSLAWGGLKETQYF
TRBV5-1,TRBJ1-1,CASSLDRVEEAFF
TRBV6-5,TRBJ1-5,CASSYSGGKSDRPQHF
TRBV5-1,TRBJ2-1,CASSPGGGSRYNEQFF
TRBV12-3/TRBV12-4,TRBJ1-5,CASRQMGGSNQPQHF
TRBV7-2,TRBJ2-3,CASSTVPRGGIADTQYF
TRBV5-1,TRBJ2-1,CASRRGLAGPTTQNEQFF
TRBV6-1,TRBJ1-5,CASSEEYSNQPQHF
TRBV6-1,TRBJ1-1,CASSAGNRATEAFF